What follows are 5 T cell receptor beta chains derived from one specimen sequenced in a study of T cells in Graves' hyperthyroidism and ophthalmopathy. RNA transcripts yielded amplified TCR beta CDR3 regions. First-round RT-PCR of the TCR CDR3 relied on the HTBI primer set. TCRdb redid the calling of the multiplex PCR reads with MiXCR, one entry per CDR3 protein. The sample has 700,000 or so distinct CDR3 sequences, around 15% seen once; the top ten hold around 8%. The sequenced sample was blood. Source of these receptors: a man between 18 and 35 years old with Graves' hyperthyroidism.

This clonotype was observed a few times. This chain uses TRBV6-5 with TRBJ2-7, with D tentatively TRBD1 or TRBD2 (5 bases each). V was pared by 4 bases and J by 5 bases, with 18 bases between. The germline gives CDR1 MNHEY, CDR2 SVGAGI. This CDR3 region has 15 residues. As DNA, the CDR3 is TGTGCCAGCAGTTCCCCTTTACTCTGGGGGAACGAGCAGTACTTC. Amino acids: CASSSPLLWGNEQYF.

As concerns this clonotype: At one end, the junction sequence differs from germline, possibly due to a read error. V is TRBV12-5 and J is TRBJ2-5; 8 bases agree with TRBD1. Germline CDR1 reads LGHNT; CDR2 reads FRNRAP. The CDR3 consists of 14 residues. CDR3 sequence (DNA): TGTGCTAGTGGGTGGACAGGGCCAAAAGAGACCAAGTACTTC. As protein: CASGWTGPKETKYF.

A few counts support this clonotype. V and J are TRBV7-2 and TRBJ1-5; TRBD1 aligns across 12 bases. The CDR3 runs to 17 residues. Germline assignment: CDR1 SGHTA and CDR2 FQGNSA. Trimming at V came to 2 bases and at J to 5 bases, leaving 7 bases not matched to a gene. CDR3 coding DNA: TGTGCCAGCAGCTTAAGGTCGGGACAGGGGGCGGATCAGCCCCAGCATTTT. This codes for CASSLRSGQGADQPQHF.

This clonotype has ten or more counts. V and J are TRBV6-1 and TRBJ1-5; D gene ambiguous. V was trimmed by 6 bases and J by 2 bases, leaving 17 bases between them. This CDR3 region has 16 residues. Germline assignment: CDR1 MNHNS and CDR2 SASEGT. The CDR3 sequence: CASSGRVQAGNQPQHF. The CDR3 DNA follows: TGTGCCAGCAGCGGACGGGTCCAGGCGGGCAATCAGCCCCAGCATTTT.

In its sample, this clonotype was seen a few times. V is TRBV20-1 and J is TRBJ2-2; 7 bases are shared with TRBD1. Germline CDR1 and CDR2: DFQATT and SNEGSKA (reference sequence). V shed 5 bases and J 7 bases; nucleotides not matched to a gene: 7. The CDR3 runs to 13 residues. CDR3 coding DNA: TGCAGTGCTGACGAGGGGGCAGGCGGGGAGCTGTTTTTT. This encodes CSADEGAGGELFF.